This is a list of T cell receptor beta chains from one sample in a study of T-cell reconstitution after alpha-beta-depleted transplantation in children. TCRdb re-called the PCR reads through MiXCR, storing one row per CDR3 protein. This sample has 670,000 or so distinct CDR3 sequences; less than 15% occur once, and the top ten carry 0.75% to 0.85%. The starting material was PBMCs, obtained before TCRalphabeta/CD19-depleted stem cell transplant. The receptors were sampled from a girl aged 2-10 years with congenital amegakaryocytic thrombocytopenia, due to receive a stem cell transplant. Both conserved end residues are part of each CDR3. A D gene is named only where the DNA matches it firmly. Not all rows give a size; the values are once, few, many and, for expanded clones, a class.

j_call clone_size v_call d_call cdr3_aa cdr3_nt
TRBJ2-1 . TRBV20-1 TRBD2 CSARELAGSYNEQFF TGCAGTGCTAGAGAACTAGCGGGGTCCTACAATGAGCAGTTCTTC
TRBJ2-1 many TRBV29-1 . CSAGVSFNERFF TGCAGCGCTGGAGTCTCTTTTAATGAGCGGTTCTTC
TRBJ2-1 many TRBV15 . CATNPGGARTYNEQFF TGTGCCACCAACCCCGGAGGGGCCCGAACTTACAATGAGCAGTTCTTC
TRBJ1-5 many TRBV5-1 . CASSLGVTGNNQPQHF TGCGCCAGCAGCTTGGGAGTGACGGGTAACAATCAGCCCCAGCATTTT
TRBJ2-1 many TRBV29-1 TRBD2 CSGVREGTGVEQFF TGCAGCGGGGTGCGGGAGGGTACAGGGGTTGAGCAGTTCTTC
TRBJ2-3 . TRBV5-1 TRBD1 CASSWGPGQQADTQYF TGCGCCAGCAGCTGGGGCCCGGGACAGCAAGCAGATACGCAGTATTTT
TRBJ2-6 few TRBV6-4 . CASSASYSGANVLTF TGTGCCAGCAGTGCCTCCTATTCTGGGGCCAACGTCCTGACTTTC
TRBJ1-2 few TRBV20-1 . CSAEAGYGYTF TGCAGTGCCGAAGCAGGGTACGGCTACACCTTC
TRBJ1-5 few TRBV20-1 TRBD1 CSAEDRLESQPQHF TGCAGTGCTGAGGACAGGTTGGAATCGCAGCCCCAGCATTTT
TRBJ2-1 many TRBV29-1 TRBD1 CSAAGTEQISYNEQFF TGCAGCGCTGCCGGGACAGAACAAATCTCCTACAATGAGCAGTTCTTC
TRBJ2-7 . TRBV7-9 TRBD2 CASSPFSGRAKDEQYF TGTGCCAGCAGCCCCTTTAGCGGGAGAGCCAAGGACGAGCAGTACTTC
TRBJ2-7 . TRBV4-1 TRBD1 CASSGTVAYEQYF TGCGCCAGTTCCGGGACAGTGGCCTACGAGCAGTACTTC
TRBJ1-3 few TRBV12-3/TRBV12-4 . CASKQLTGNTIYF TGTGCCAGCAAACAGTTAACGGGAAACACCATATATTTT
TRBJ1-5 many TRBV20-1 . CSAIMHGQPQHF TGCAGTGCTATAATGCATGGGCAGCCCCAGCATTTT
TRBJ1-2 . TRBV3-1 . CASSQVLSYGYTF TGTGCCAGCAGTCAGGTTCTCTCCTATGGCTACACCTTC
TRBJ2-1 many TRBV29-1 . CSVGGEVIYNEQFF TGCAGCGTAGGGGGGGAAGTGATCTACAATGAGCAGTTCTTC
TRBJ2-1 few TRBV11-2 TRBD2 CASSQARDSALAGVYNEQFF TGTGCCAGCAGCCAAGCCCGGGACAGTGCCCTAGCGGGAGTATACAATGAGCAGTTCTTC
TRBJ2-7 many TRBV5-1 . CASSLRGTYEQYF TGCGCCAGCAGCCTACGGGGGACCTACGAGCAGTACTTC
TRBJ1-3 many TRBV5-1 TRBD1 CASSRVKQGLSGNTIYF TGCGCCAGCAGCCGCGTAAAACAGGGGCTCTCTGGAAACACCATATATTTT